The 9 T cell receptor beta chains in this list originate from one sample, sequenced in a study of shared clonotypes between healthy human individuals. Clones were read by immunoSEQ multiplex PCR, and TCRdb kept only the in-frame ones, dropping some. Of 2 million to 2.5 million clones in the sample, approximately 94% were seen once. Terminally differentiated effector memory CD45RA+ cells were excluded by CCR7 positive selection of CD45RO-negative cells. Material: naive CD8+ T cells from PBMCs. The receptors derive from a man between 18 and 29 years old in good health. Some clones in this sample may be carry-over from other donors' samples.

The chain links TRBV28 to TRBJ2-7, with a tentative D call TRBD2 (6 bases). The germline V gene has CDR1 MDHEN and CDR2 SYDVKM. The CDR3 runs to 14 residues. V shed 10 bases and J shed 0 bases, with 16 bases lying between them. CDR3 bases: TGTGCCACCAGGGTTCGGGGGACCTCCTACGAGCAGTACTTC. Translating gives CATRVRGTSYEQYF.

As for this clone: A junction end diverges from the germline sequence, so it may reflect a read error. This chain links TRBV19 with TRBJ2-4; D is unresolved. CDR1 and CDR2 (germline): LNHDA, SQIVND (reference sequence). This CDR3 is built from 10 residues. In DNA, the CDR3 is TGTGCCACGGGTTTCCCCTCTAAGAACTTC. Its translation is CATGFPSKNF.

The rearrangement uses TRBV6-6 and TRBJ2-1; D possibly corresponds to TRBD2 (5 bases). V shed 5 bases and J shed 4 bases, with 18 bases lying between them. The CDR3 extends over 16 amino acids. Germline CDR1 is MNHNY and CDR2 is SVGAGI (reference sequence). The CDR3 here is CASSQDPGILYNEQFF. CDR3 in DNA: TGTGCCAGCAGTCAGGATCCGGGAATTCTTTACAATGAGCAGTTCTTC.

With respect to this clone: In the same sample, other DNA sequences code for this CDR3. This rearrangement joins TRBV9 to TRBJ2-1; D is possibly TRBD1 (5 bases). Per the germline V gene, CDR1 is SGDLS and CDR2 is YYNGEE. CDR3 length equals 14 residues. V was shortened by 0 bases and J by 4 bases, with 8 bases between the two germline ends. CDR3 sequence: CASSVGTLYNEQFF. DNA of the CDR3: TGTGCCAGCAGCGTAGGGACACTGTACAATGAGCAGTTCTTC. Full variable domain (outside the CDR3, taken from reference TRBV9 and TRBJ2-1): DSGVTQTPKHLITATGQRVTLRCSPRSGDLSVYWYQQSLDQGLQFLIQYYNGEERAKGNILERFSAQQFPDLHSELNLSSLELGDSALYFCASSVGTLYNEQFFGPGTRLTVL.

The V gene is TRBV6-1, the J gene TRBJ2-2; 9 nucleotides line up with TRBD2. With 2 bases clipped from V and 7 bases from J, the junction kept 11 bases outside the gene matches. CDR3 length: 17 residues. The germline V gene encodes CDR1 MNHNS and CDR2 SASEGT. CDR3 sequence: CASSEYRSLAGIGELFF. The CDR3 nucleotides read TGTGCCAGCAGTGAATACCGGAGTCTAGCGGGAATCGGGGAGCTGTTTTTT.

V gene TRBV4-1 combines with J gene TRBJ1-2; a possible D gene is TRBD1 (5 bases). Trimming took 6 bases from V and 8 from J, leaving 16 bases between them. Per the germline V gene, CDR1 is MGHRA and CDR2 is YSYEKL. The CDR3 extends over 13 amino acids. CDR3 protein: CASSGDRVVGYTF. The CDR3 region has the DNA TGCGCCAGCAGTGGGGACCGGGTGGTAGGCTACACCTTC.

The CDR3 loop reads CASSSRPYSNQPQHF. As DNA, the CDR3 is TGTGCCAGCAGTTCCCGCCCCTATAGCAATCAGCCCCAGCATTTT. The chain links TRBV28 to TRBJ1-5; D is unclear. Germline values: CDR1 MDHEN, CDR2 SYDVKM. The CDR3 runs 15 residues. V lost 4 bases, J lost 0 bases, and 10 bases lay in between. Full variable domain (remainder filled in from reference TRBV28 and TRBJ1-5): DVKVTQSSRYLVKRTGEKVFLECVQDMDHENMFWYRQDPGLGLRLIYFSYDVKMKEKGDIPEGYSVSREKKERFSLILESASTNQTSMYLCASSSRPYSNQPQHFGDGTRLSIL.

This chain joins TRBV4-1 and TRBJ2-3; 7 bases fit TRBD2. The CDR3 length is 17 residues. Germline assignment: CDR1 MGHRA and CDR2 YSYEKL. V dropped 4 bases and J dropped 1; count of bases not matched to a gene: 11. This CDR3 reads CASSPQVGGRRTDTQYF. The CDR3 DNA reads TGCGCCAGCAGCCCCCAGGTGGGAGGGCGTCGCACAGATACGCAGTATTTT.

This chain joins TRBV15 and TRBJ2-3; D is possibly TRBD2 (6 bases). Germline loops: CDR1 LNHNV, CDR2 YYDKDF (reference sequence). V shed 2 bases and J shed 5 bases, with 14 bases lying between them. CDR3 length: 15 amino acids. The CDR3 region is CATSRFLSGVDTQYF. CDR3 nucleotide sequence: TGTGCCACCAGCAGATTTTTGTCGGGGGTAGATACGCAGTATTTT.